There are a few counts of the clone carrying this T cell receptor beta chain. The sample belongs to a study of blood T cell repertoires in COVID-19. Study-level information: Sites across the United States, Italy and Spain contributed samples from acute and convalescent COVID-19. The analysed material was cDNA or gDNA that came from T cells, B-cell-depleted T cells, or PBMCs.

The CDR3 extends over 14 amino acids. CDR1 MGHRA and CDR2 YSYEKL come from the germline V gene. The V gene lost 5 bases and the J gene lost 6 bases, with 14 bases spanning the gap. In the original processing: For nucleated cells, counts were estimated from reference gene primer amplification. Sequenced by immunoSEQ multiplex PCR; TCRdb stores in-frame clones only, minus some. V and J calls and clone size are copied from that table; D and trimming were computed from the DNA. The data contain approximately 240,000 clones, approximately 84% of them singletons. Sequencing used peripheral blood. The rearrangement uses TRBV4-1 and TRBJ1-5; D is perhaps TRBD1 (6 bases). The receptor was isolated from a woman aged 55-70 years with acute or convalescent COVID-19. The CDR3 region is CASSEQGVGQPQHF. CDR3 sequence (DNA): TGCGCCAGCAGCGAACAGGGAGTCGGTCAGCCCCAGCATTTT.